This is a list of T cell receptor beta chains from one sample in a study of cytomegalovirus exposure and HLA in healthy donors. The assay was immunoSEQ multiplex PCR, and TCRdb's table has in-frame clones only and misses some. The sample shows around 150,000 clones, approximately 79% of them seen only once. The sample consisted of PBMCs. The receptors shown here come from a human donor in good health. CDR3s include the opening cysteine and the closing phenylalanine or tryptophan. D genes are given only for firm matches. Clone size is not always given. Where it is, it says once, few, many or a class for expanded clones.

TRBJ2-4 | TRBD1 | TRBV23-1 | NA | TGCGCCAGCAGTCAATCAGAGGACAGGGGGTGTTTAGGGTTGAGAAACATTCAGTACTTC | CASSQSEDRGCLGLRNIQYF
TRBJ2-1 | NA | TRBV11-2 | NA | TGTGCCAGCAGCTTAGAACCTCCGACAGTCTACAATGAGCAGTTCTTC | CASSLEPPTVYNEQFF
TRBJ2-3 | TRBD2 | TRBV5-5 | NA | TGTGCCAGCAGCTTGCTAGCGGGGGCCGGCACAGATACGCAGTATTTT | CASSLLAGAGTDTQYF
TRBJ2-1 | NA | TRBV7-9 | NA | TGTGCCAGCAGCTTATTCGAGAATGAGCAGTTCTTC | CASSLFENEQFF
TRBJ1-2 | NA | TRBV7-9 | NA | TGTGCCAGCAGCAATACAATTCATGGCTACACCTTC | CASSNTIHGYTF
TRBJ1-5 | NA | TRBV5-1 | once | TGCGCCAGCAGCTTGGGGCCGGAGGGGAATCAGCCCCAGCATTTT | CASSLGPEGNQPQHF
TRBJ1-4 | NA | TRBV11-2 | NA | TGTGCCAGCAGCTTTCGTCCGGATGAAAAACTGTTTTTT | CASSFRPDEKLFF
TRBJ2-7 | NA | TRBV9 | once | TGTGCCAGCAGCGTAGGGGTTGGGGGCCAAGACGAGCAGTACTTC | CASSVGVGGQDEQYF
TRBJ1-6 | NA | TRBV11-2 | NA | TGTGCCAGCAAAGGAGGTTCACCCCTCCACTTT | CASKGGSPLHF
TRBJ1-5 | NA | TRBV4-2 | NA | TGTGCCAGCAGCCAAGATGGGCCGGGAAATCAGCCCCAGCATTTT | CASSQDGPGNQPQHF